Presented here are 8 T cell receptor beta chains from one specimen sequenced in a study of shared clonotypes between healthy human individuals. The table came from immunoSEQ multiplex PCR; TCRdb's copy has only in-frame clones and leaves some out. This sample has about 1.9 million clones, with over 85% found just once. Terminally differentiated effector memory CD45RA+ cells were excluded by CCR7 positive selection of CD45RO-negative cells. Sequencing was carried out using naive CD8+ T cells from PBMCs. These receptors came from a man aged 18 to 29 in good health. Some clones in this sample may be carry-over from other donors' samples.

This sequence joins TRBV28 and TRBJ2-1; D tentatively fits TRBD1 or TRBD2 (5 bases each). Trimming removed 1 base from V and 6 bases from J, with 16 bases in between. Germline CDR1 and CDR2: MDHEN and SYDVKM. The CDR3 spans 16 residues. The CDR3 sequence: CASSLLGPGDGNEQFF. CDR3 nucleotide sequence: TGTGCCAGCAGTTTATTAGGGCCCGGGGACGGCAATGAGCAGTTCTTC.

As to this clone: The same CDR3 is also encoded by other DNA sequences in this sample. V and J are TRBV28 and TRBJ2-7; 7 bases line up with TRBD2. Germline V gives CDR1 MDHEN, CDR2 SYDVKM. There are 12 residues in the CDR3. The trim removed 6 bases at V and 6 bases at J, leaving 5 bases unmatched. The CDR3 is CASRRWGGEQYF. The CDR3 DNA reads TGTGCCAGCAGGCGGTGGGGGGGCGAGCAGTACTTC.

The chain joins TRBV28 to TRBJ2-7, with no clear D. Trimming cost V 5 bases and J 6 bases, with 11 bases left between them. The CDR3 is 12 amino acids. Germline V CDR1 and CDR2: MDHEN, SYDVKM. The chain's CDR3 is CASSPPRREQYF. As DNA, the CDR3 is TGTGCCAGCAGTCCCCCCCGACGCGAGCAGTACTTC.

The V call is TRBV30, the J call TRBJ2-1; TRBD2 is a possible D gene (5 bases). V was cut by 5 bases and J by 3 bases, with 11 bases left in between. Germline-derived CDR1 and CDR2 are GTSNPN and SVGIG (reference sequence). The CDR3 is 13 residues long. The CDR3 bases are TGTGCCTGGCTAGGGAGAAACTACAATGAGCAGTTCTTC. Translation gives CAWLGRNYNEQFF.

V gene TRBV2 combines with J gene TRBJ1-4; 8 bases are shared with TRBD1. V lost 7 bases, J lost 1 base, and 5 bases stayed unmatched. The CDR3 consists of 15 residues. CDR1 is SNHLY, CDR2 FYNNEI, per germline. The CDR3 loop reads CASKYRGETNEKLFF. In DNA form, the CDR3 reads TGTGCCAGCAAGTACAGGGGGGAAACTAATGAAAAACTGTTTTTT.

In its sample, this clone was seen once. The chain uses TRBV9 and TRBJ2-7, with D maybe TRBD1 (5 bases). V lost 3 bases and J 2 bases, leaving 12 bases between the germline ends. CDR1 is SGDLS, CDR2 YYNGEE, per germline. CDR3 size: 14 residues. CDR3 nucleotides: TGTGCCAGCAGCGGGGGCACAGTCCCCTACGAGCAGTACTTC. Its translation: CASSGGTVPYEQYF. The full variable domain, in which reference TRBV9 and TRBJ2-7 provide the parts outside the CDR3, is DSGVTQTPKHLITATGQRVTLRCSPRSGDLSVYWYQQSLDQGLQFLIQYYNGEERAKGNILERFSAQQFPDLHSELNLSSLELGDSALYFCASSGGTVPYEQYFGPGTRLTVT.

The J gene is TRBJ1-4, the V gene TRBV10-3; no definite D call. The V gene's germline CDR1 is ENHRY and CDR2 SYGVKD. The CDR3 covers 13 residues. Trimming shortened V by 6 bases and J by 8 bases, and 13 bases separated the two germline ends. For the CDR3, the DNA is TGTGCCATCAGGTTGGAGGGAGAGGAAAAACTGTTTTTT. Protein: CAIRLEGEEKLFF.

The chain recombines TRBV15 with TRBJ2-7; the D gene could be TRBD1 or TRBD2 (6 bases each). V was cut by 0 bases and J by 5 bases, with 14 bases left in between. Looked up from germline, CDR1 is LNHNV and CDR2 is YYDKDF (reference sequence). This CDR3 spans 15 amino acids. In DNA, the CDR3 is TGTGCCACCAGCAGAGATTTAGGGGGAGGTGACGAGCAGTACTTC. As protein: CATSRDLGGGDEQYF.